Listed here are 13 T cell receptor beta chains from one sample, sequenced in a study of beta chain features in type 1 diabetes. The authors reverse transcribed all of the isolated RNA, so sequencing captured expressed TCRB transcripts. The data were produced by immunoSEQ multiplex PCR, yet TCRdb's version contains in-frame clones alone and is incomplete. Of 390,000 or so clones listed, 11% to 15% were seen once; the top ten hold about 0.04%. The specimen was naive CD4+ T cells from blood. Source of these receptors: a man aged 25 to 45 in good health.

This clone has only a few counts. The chain uses TRBV4-1 and TRBJ2-3; 9 nucleotides agree with TRBD2. The germline CDR1 and CDR2 sequences are MGHRA and YSYEKL. V gave up 0 bases and J gave up 5 bases; unmatched junction bases: 12. This CDR3 is 18 amino acids long. In nucleotides, the CDR3 is TGCGCCAGCAGCCAAGATCCTCCTAGCGGGGCCCAAAAAGATACGCAGTATTTT. It is translated as CASSQDPPSGAQKDTQYF.

This chain connects TRBV30 to TRBJ2-2; maybe TRBD2 (5 bases). Trimming removed 2 bases at V and 5 bases at J, with 6 bases between. This CDR3 contains 12 residues. Germline V gives CDR1 GTSNPN, CDR2 SVGIG (reference sequence). The CDR3 nucleotides are TGTGCCTGGAGTAGGGAGACCGGGGAGCTGTTTTTT. It is translated as CAWSRETGELFF. The whole variable domain, remainder taken from reference TRBV30 and TRBJ2-2, is SQTIHQWPATLVQPVGSPLSLECTVEGTSNPNLYWYRQAAGRGLQLLFYSVGIGQISSEVPQNLSASRPQDRQFILSSKKLLLSDSGFYLCAWSRETGELFFGEGSRLTVL.

This chain joins TRBV7-9 and TRBJ2-1; 8 bases fit TRBD1. Trimming took 5 bases from V and 11 from J; bases not matched to a gene: 5. There are 12 residues in the CDR3. Per the germline V gene, CDR1 is SEHNR and CDR2 is FQNEAQ (reference sequence). This CDR3 reads CASSQTGEKQFF. The CDR3 DNA is TGTGCCAGCAGCCAGACAGGGGAAAAGCAGTTCTTC.

This clone was found a few times. The V gene is TRBV4-3, the J gene TRBJ1-2; D gene uncertain. The V end was cut by 0 bases, the J end by 4 bases, with 12 bases between. CDR1 is LGHNA, CDR2 YSLEER, per germline. The CDR3 extends over 15 amino acids. DNA for the CDR3: TGCGCCAGCAGCCAAGATATAGCCAAAACCTATGGCTACACCTTC. Protein sequence: CASSQDIAKTYGYTF.

This clone was recorded a few times. The V gene is TRBV7-6, the J gene TRBJ2-7; 10 bases match TRBD2. The length of the CDR3 is 14 residues. Germline V gene lookup returns CDR1 SGHVS and CDR2 FNYEAQ. J gave up 4 bases and V 2 bases, and 2 bases lay outside the gene matches. The CDR3 sequence: CASSLSGGAYEQYF. For the CDR3, the DNA is TGTGCCAGCAGCTTAAGCGGGGGGGCGTACGAGCAGTACTTC.

This clone was seen more than once but under ten times. The CDR3 coding sequence is TGCAGCGTGAGGGGCGCAACCGCGCGAGATACGCAGTATTTT. Translation: CSVRGATARDTQYF. The chain uses TRBV29-1 and TRBJ2-3; perhaps D is TRBD1 or TRBD2 (5 bases each). This CDR3 contains 14 residues. V dropped 6 bases and J dropped 5 bases, with 18 bases sitting between them. Germline CDR1 reads SQVTM; CDR2 reads ANQGSEA.

This clone occurred a few times. The chain combines TRBV7-2 with TRBJ2-7; the match to TRBD2 covers 7 bases. V dropped 9 bases and J dropped 3; count of bases not matched to a gene: 8. CDR1 SGHTA and CDR2 FQGNSA come from the germline V gene. This CDR3 spans 13 amino acids. The CDR3 is CARTGGLYYEQYV. The CDR3 DNA reads TGTGCCAGGACGGGGGGACTCTACTACGAGCAGTACGTC.

The chain uses TRBV2 and TRBJ1-1; 10 bases agree with TRBD1. The junction had 2 bases not matched to a gene; V was cut back by 5 bases and J by 2 bases. Germline CDR1 SNHLY, CDR2 FYNNEI. The CDR3 has 14 residues. The CDR3 region has the DNA TGTGCCAGCAGTAGGGACAGGGGAAACACTGAAGCTTTCTTT. It specifies CASSRDRGNTEAFF.

The chain has TRBV7-2 and TRBJ2-2; no reliable D call. CDR1 SGHTA and CDR2 FQGNSA come from the germline V gene. The CDR3 length is 15 residues. The V gene lost 5 bases and the J gene lost 9 bases, with 19 bases spanning the gap. The CDR3 coding sequence is TGTGCCAGCAGCCCAGAGGTTACAGTGGTCAGGGAGCTGTTTTTT. Encoded protein: CASSPEVTVVRELFF.

The chain links TRBV25-1 to TRBJ2-3; no clear D gene. Trimming left V 8 bases short and J 1 base short, with 7 bases between. Germline values: CDR1 MGHDK, CDR2 SYGVNS. The CDR3 contains 12 residues. The CDR3 loop is CASSPGTDTQYF. DNA of the CDR3: TGTGCCAGCTCCCCAGGCACAGATACGCAGTATTTT.

V gene TRBV19 combines with J gene TRBJ1-2; TRBD1 matches 9 bases. The CDR3 sequence is 14 residues long. Germline CDR1 is LNHDA and CDR2 is SQIVND (reference sequence). The junction had 7 bases not matched to a gene; V was cut back by 6 bases and J by 5 bases. CDR3 sequence (DNA): TGTGCCAGTAGGCTTCTTGGGACAGGGTATGGCTACACCTTC. It is translated as CASRLLGTGYGYTF.

This clone was seen at least ten times. V is TRBV23-1 and J is TRBJ2-6; D is undetermined. TRBV23-1 is marked as an open reading frame, function uncertain. Trimming pared 7 bases from V and 0 bases from J, leaving 13 bases between. The CDR3 covers 16 residues. For the CDR3, the DNA is TGCGCCAGCACCGGTGCGAGCGTCTCTGGGGCCAACGTCCTGACTTTC. This sequence encodes CASTGASVSGANVLTF.

V usage is TRBV28 and J usage is TRBJ2-1; no clear D gene. Trimming left V 1 base short and J 5 bases short, with 6 bases between. The CDR3 runs to 13 residues. Germline-derived CDR1 and CDR2 are MDHEN and SYDVKM. The CDR3 coding sequence is TGTGCCAGCAGTTTATACAGACACAATGAGCAGTTCTTC. It translates to CASSLYRHNEQFF.